This T cell receptor (beta chain) comes out of a study of control samples from healthy donors and cancer patients. Method: immunoSEQ multiplex PCR; TCRdb's copy keeps in-frame clones and lacks some. Of about 410,000 clones in the sample, about 93% are singletons; the top ten hold roughly 6.4%. Germline values: CDR1 MNHEY, CDR2 SVGAGI. The CDR3 runs 13 residues. Trimming cost V 7 bases and J 8 bases; bases outside gene matches: 7. The rearrangement joins TRBV6-5 to TRBJ1-2; 10 bases are shared with TRBD1. The TCR comes from a man in his forties with head and neck cancer. Sequenced material: PBMCs. The CDR3 loop reads CASTLDRGQGYTF. The CDR3 nucleotides read TGTGCCAGCACCCTCGACAGGGGGCAAGGCTACACCTTC.